This T cell receptor beta chain was sequenced for a study of blood T cell repertoires in COVID-19 (TCRdb year 2020). For the wider study: Collaborator samples came from the United States, Italy and Spain and covered acute and convalescent phases of COVID-19. The material from the prospective study consisted of cDNA or gDNA derived from T cells, B-cell-depleted T cells, or PBMCs. Deeply sampled blood TCRbeta repertoires from subjects exposed to, actively infected with, or recovered from COVID-19 were included in the dataset. The repertoires were made available in a free public database intended to serve as a resource for research on the immune response to SARS-CoV-2. The samples were drawn from the first 160 participants of the ongoing ImmuneRACE study and from 1,254 subjects provided by 6 global collaborators. A de-identified subject ID, COVID-19 status, age in years and sex were almost always included in the sample metadata. HLA class I and class II types, where available, came from metadata supplied by the sample provider rather than from assay-based typing.

The collaborating institutions used their own protocols to collect whole blood in K2EDTA tubes. For TCRbeta analysis, collaborators shipped samples as frozen whole blood, isolated PBMCs, or DNA extracted from either of those sample types. Broad study findings and their caveats: Clinical and demographic metadata were provided uncurated, with the amount varying by source and participant.

TCRbeta CDR3 regions were amplified from genomic DNA using the immunoSEQ Assay, a bias-controlled multiplex PCR. The published analysis was carried out like this. The number of nucleated cells in each sample was estimated by amplification of reference gene primers within the assay. To quantify the absolute abundance of each unique TCRbeta CDR3 rearrangement, sequence reads were collapsed and filtered. For each sample, productive Simpson clonality was calculated as the square root of Simpson's diversity index across productive rearrangements. This is the immuneACCESS table as TCRdb keeps it, with only in-frame sequences that have V and J called. A part of the clones is gone; compared with another copy, unresolved V genes explain less than half, and the rest is unexplained. V and J calls and clone size are those listed in that table; D and trimming were worked out from the DNA. This sample comprises 200,000 to 250,000 clones, approximately 91% of them detected only once. 4.5% to 5.5% of the sample belongs to the ten largest clones.

The CDR3 numbers 15 residues from cysteine through phenylalanine. The retained sequence is limited to the CDR3, 45 bases, with the frame set at the first base. Clipping removes 6 bases from V and 9 bases from J, with 11 as the unmatched junction base count. CDR1 WNHNN and CDR2 SYGVQD are derived from the germline V gene (reference sequence). As concerns this clone: No antigen is known for it. It has no much larger one-base neighbor in the sample; base qualities were not kept.

This TCR derives from a woman aged 35 to 49 with acute or convalescent COVID-19. The specimen sequenced was peripheral blood. The chain uses TRBV10-1 and TRBJ2-4; TRBD1 aligns with 10 central bases. The CDR3 protein: CASSEHLGQGGIQYF. The nucleotides are TGCGCCAGCAGCGAACATCTTGGACAGGGGGGCATTCAGTACTTC.